The 28 T cell receptor beta chains in this list originate from one sample, sequenced in a study of OX40 agonist ivuxolimab in advanced cancers. The method was immunoSEQ multiplex PCR; TCRdb's version includes in-frame clones alone and lacks a portion of them. This sample yields under 90,000 clones, of which approximately 81% are seen a single time; approximately 2.1% belongs to the top ten. The sequenced sample was CD4+ or CD8+ T cells sorted from blood, obtained in a trial of the OX40 agonist ivuxolimab. The receptors were gathered from an adult with an advanced solid tumor such as melanoma, head and neck, liver or kidney cancer.

This rearrangement joins TRBV6-1 to TRBJ1-1; 9 bases line up with TRBD1. Per germline, CDR1 MNHNS and CDR2 SASEGT. The junction had 7 bases not matched to a gene; V was cut back by 11 bases and J by 3 bases. This CDR3 has 13 residues. CDR3 in amino acids: CAGGQGGYTEAFF. For the CDR3, the DNA is TGTGCCGGGGGACAGGGCGGTTACACTGAAGCTTTCTTT.

This chain joins TRBV9 and TRBJ2-1, with D perhaps matching TRBD1 (5 bases). V lost 3 bases to trimming and J lost 5 bases, with 9 bases between them. The germline V gene encodes CDR1 SGDLS and CDR2 YYNGEE. The CDR3 runs 13 residues. The CDR3 nucleotides read TGTGCCAGCAGCGCGGACATAGACAATGAGCAGTTCTTC. Amino acid sequence: CASSADIDNEQFF.

V gene TRBV11-2 combines with J gene TRBJ1-1; perhaps TRBD1 as D (5 bases). The germline CDR1 and CDR2 sequences are SGHAT and FQNNGV. CDR3 size: 12 residues. The ends were cut back, 3 bases at V and 8 bases at J, with 10 bases in the middle. The CDR3, as DNA: TGTGCCAGCAGCTTGGGACCCCGGGAAGCTTTCTTT. Translated: CASSLGPREAFF.

The CDR3 sequence: CAWSGRTGEKLFF. The CDR3 DNA follows: TGTGCCTGGAGTGGGCGGACCGGGGAAAAACTGTTTTTT. The rearrangement uses TRBV30 and TRBJ1-4; D is undetermined. Trimming cost V 1 base and J 8 bases, with 11 bases left between them. The CDR3 has 13 amino acids. CDR1 is GTSNPN, CDR2 SVGIG, per germline (reference sequence).

This chain connects TRBV5-8 to TRBJ2-2, with D possibly TRBD1 on 6 matching bases. Germline V CDR1 and CDR2: SGHTS, YDEGEE. The CDR3 extends over 15 amino acids. Trimming took off 4 bases at V and 5 bases at J, with 15 bases between the two ends. The CDR3, as DNA: TGTGCCAGCAGCCTACAGACAGGCGGTACCGGGGAGCTGTTTTTT. It yields the protein CASSLQTGGTGELFF.

This chain uses TRBV19 with TRBJ1-1; D is possibly TRBD1 (6 bases). Germline CDR1 reads LNHDA; CDR2 reads SQIVND (reference sequence). V was clipped by 1 base and J by 5 bases, with 14 bases between them. The CDR3 is 15 residues long. CDR3 DNA: TGTGCCAGTAGTATAGCTCAGCTAGGGGGAACTGAAGCTTTCTTT. It encodes CASSIAQLGGTEAFF.

The CDR3 spells CASSVQLPQETQYF. DNA of the CDR3: TGTGCCAGCAGCGTTCAACTACCTCAAGAGACCCAGTACTTC. The J gene is TRBJ2-5, the V gene TRBV9; no clear D. This CDR3 spans 14 amino acids. Germline CDR1 and CDR2: SGDLS and YYNGEE. V was shortened by 2 bases and J by 2 bases, with 10 bases between the two germline ends.

This clone was observed once. The chain links TRBV7-8 to TRBJ1-2; possibly TRBD1 for D (6 bases). V lost 0 bases and J 8 bases, leaving 16 bases between the germline ends. The CDR3 extends over 15 amino acids. The germline V gene encodes CDR1 SGHVS and CDR2 FQNEAQ. The CDR3 DNA follows: TGTGCCAGCAGCTTAGCGCAGGGGCCGAATTCCGGCTACACCTTC. This translates into CASSLAQGPNSGYTF.

The genes are TRBV20-1 and TRBJ1-2, with D maybe TRBD1 (6 bases). V was clipped by 2 bases and J by 7 bases, with 8 bases between them. This CDR3 is 11 amino acids long. Germline CDR1 reads DFQATT; CDR2 reads SNEGSKA (reference sequence). CDR3 nucleotides: TGCAGTGCTAGAACAGGGTCTGGCTACACCTTC. This codes for CSARTGSGYTF.

This clone appeared once. The V and J genes are TRBV5-1 and TRBJ2-6; D is ambiguous. The V end was cut by 1 base, the J end by 4 bases, with 6 bases between. Germline values: CDR1 SGHRS, CDR2 YFSETQ. The CDR3 is 14 amino acids. This CDR3 reads CASSLRLGANVLTF. DNA of the CDR3: TGCGCCAGCAGCTTGAGGTTAGGGGCCAACGTCCTGACTTTC.

V is TRBV4-2 and J is TRBJ2-3; D not certain. V lost 0 bases, J lost 2 bases, and 21 bases lay in between. The CDR3 spans 19 residues. The germline CDR1 and CDR2 sequences are LGHNA and YNFKEQ. The CDR3 is CASSQEAPPIFSHTDTQYF. The CDR3 DNA is TGTGCCAGCAGCCAAGAGGCCCCCCCGATTTTTTCGCACACAGATACGCAGTATTTT.

This clone was seen once. The chain is built from TRBV5-4 and TRBJ1-2; possible D gene TRBD1, 6 bases. The CDR3 covers 15 residues. The germline gives CDR1 SGHNT, CDR2 YYREEE (reference sequence). Trimming left V 4 bases short and J 8 bases short, with 21 bases between. The CDR3 nucleotides are TGTGCCAGCAGCATAGGCGGGGGGCGCGTCGTCGGCTACACCTTC. Amino acids: CASSIGGGRVVGYTF.

The chain couples TRBV5-1 to TRBJ2-3; tentatively, D is TRBD2 (5 bases). CDR1 and CDR2 (germline): SGHRS, YFSETQ. This CDR3 contains 15 residues. V was clipped by 0 bases and J by 2 bases, with 10 bases between them. In DNA form, the CDR3 reads TGCGCCAGCAGCTTGGATCGGGGTCCCACAGATACGCAGTATTTT. This codes for CASSLDRGPTDTQYF.

This chain joins TRBV7-9 and TRBJ1-4, with 7 bases matching TRBD1. The CDR3 runs to 15 residues. J gave up 7 bases and V 5 bases, and 10 bases lay outside the gene matches. CDR1 is SEHNR, CDR2 FQNEAQ, per germline (reference sequence). DNA for the CDR3: TGTGCCAGCAGCCCCCGACAGGGAACAGCTGAAAAACTGTTTTTT. Encoded protein: CASSPRQGTAEKLFF.

The chain is built from TRBV7-3 and TRBJ2-2, with 9 nucleotides matching TRBD2. The V and J ends lost 6 bases and 3 bases, in that order; junction bases with no gene match: 5. The germline V gene has CDR1 SGHTA and CDR2 FQGTGA. The CDR3 is 15 residues long. The CDR3 DNA sequence: TGTGCCAGCAGGGGCGGGAGGGTTGACACCGGGGAGCTGTTTTTT. Its translation is CASRGGRVDTGELFF.

The chain combines TRBV18 with TRBJ2-5, with D possibly TRBD2 on 5 matching bases. CDR1 KGHSH and CDR2 LQKENI come from the germline V gene. Trimming stripped 3 bases from V and 4 bases from J, with 12 bases between. The CDR3 length is 14 residues. CDR3 sequence reads: CASSPAGIGETQYF. The CDR3 DNA sequence: TGTGCCAGCTCACCGGCGGGTATTGGAGAGACCCAGTACTTC.

The gene calls are TRBV7-6 and TRBJ2-5; D ambiguous. V lost 2 bases and J lost 5, with 12 bases in between. The length of the CDR3 is 14 residues. Germline V gene data show CDR1 as SGHVS and CDR2 as FNYEAQ. CDR3: CASSLSGVRETQYF. CDR3 in DNA: TGTGCCAGCAGCTTATCAGGAGTCAGGGAGACCCAGTACTTC.

J is TRBJ2-6 and V is TRBV27; 7 nucleotides match TRBD2. V shed 7 bases and J 2 bases; nucleotides not matched to a gene: 8. This CDR3 comprises 16 residues. Germline CDR1 and CDR2: MNHEY and SMNVEV (reference sequence). The DNA for the CDR3 is TGTGCCAGCACGGGAGGAGGGTTCGCTGGGGCCAACGTCCTGACTTTC. Residues: CASTGGGFAGANVLTF.

This clone was recorded only once. The chain recombines TRBV6-5 with TRBJ1-6, with no clear D. Per the germline V gene, CDR1 is MNHEY and CDR2 is SVGAGI. CDR3 length: 13 residues. V lost 8 bases, J lost 6 bases, and 11 bases lay in between. CDR3 sequence (DNA): TGTGCCAGCTCGGGTAACTCTAATTCACCCCTCCACTTT. This translates into CASSGNSNSPLHF.

The chain has TRBV9 and TRBJ2-7, with D perhaps matching TRBD1 (8 bases). CDR3 length: 16 amino acids. The germline V gene has CDR1 SGDLS and CDR2 YYNGEE. Trimming cost V 3 bases and J 5 bases, with 21 bases left between them. As DNA, the CDR3 is TGTGCCAGCAGCGCAACTACAGGGGGGGCTTGGAACGAGCAGTACTTC. It is translated as CASSATTGGAWNEQYF.

CDR3 residues: CASSLDQGLEQYF. CDR3 coding DNA: TGTGCCAGCAGCTTAGATCAGGGGCTGGAGCAGTACTTC. The chain uses TRBV7-3 and TRBJ2-7, with D maybe TRBD1 (6 bases). Trimming stripped 2 bases from V and 7 bases from J, with 12 bases between. The germline gives CDR1 SGHTA, CDR2 FQGTGA. The CDR3 spans 13 residues.

This sequence joins TRBV6-5 and TRBJ1-4; D is unresolved. The CDR3 has 12 residues. V was trimmed by 4 bases and J by 10 bases, leaving 10 bases between them. The V gene's germline CDR1 is MNHEY and CDR2 SVGAGI. CDR3 nucleotides: TGTGCCAGCAGTTTGGGAATCGGAAAACTGTTTTTT. It specifies CASSLGIGKLFF.

This clone appeared a single time. The J gene is TRBJ2-7, the V gene TRBV28, with 10 bases identical to TRBD1. CDR3 length: 15 amino acids. CDR1 and CDR2 from the germline V gene are MDHEN and SYDVKM. V dropped 6 bases and J dropped 6; count of bases not matched to a gene: 11. The CDR3 reads CASRMGGTGAGEQYF. The CDR3 DNA is TGTGCCAGCAGGATGGGGGGGACAGGGGCGGGCGAGCAGTACTTC. Full variable domain (rest looked up from reference TRBV28 and TRBJ2-7): DVKVTQSSRYLVKRTGEKVFLECVQDMDHENMFWYRQDPGLGLRLIYFSYDVKMKEKGDIPEGYSVSREKKERFSLILESASTNQTSMYLCASRMGGTGAGEQYFGPGTRLTVT.

The V gene is TRBV29-1, the J gene TRBJ1-1, with no clear D. The CDR3 is 10 residues long. V lost 4 bases and J lost 3, with 3 bases in between. Germline lookup yields CDR1 SQVTM and CDR2 ANQGSEA. The DNA of the CDR3 is TGCAGCGTTGGAGACACTGAAGCTTTCTTT. Translating gives CSVGDTEAFF. Filled out from reference TRBV29-1 and TRBJ1-1, the complete variable domain reads SAVISQKPSRDICQRGTSLTIQCQVDSQVTMMFWYRQQPGQSLTLIATANQGSEATYESGFVIDKFPISRPNLTFSTLTVSNMSPEDSSIYLCSVGDTEAFFGQGTRLTVV.

In its sample, this clone was seen a few times. This rearrangement joins TRBV10-2 to TRBJ1-1, with D perhaps TRBD1 (6 bases). The germline V gene has CDR1 WSHSY and CDR2 SAAADI. The CDR3 extends over 17 amino acids. V was pared by 4 bases and J by 2 bases, with 20 bases between. CDR3 sequence (DNA): TGCGCCAGCAGTGGACGGGACACTAAGGGGCTTAACACTGAAGCTTTCTTT. Translating gives CASSGRDTKGLNTEAFF.

The chain joins TRBV7-3 to TRBJ2-2; no reliable D call. Germline values: CDR1 SGHTA, CDR2 FQGTGA. Trimming took off 3 bases at V and 5 bases at J, with 10 bases between the two ends. CDR3 size: 14 residues. The CDR3 sequence: CASSLTTSTGELFF. CDR3 bases: TGTGCCAGCAGCTTGACCACATCGACCGGGGAGCTGTTTTTT.

The chain is built from TRBV5-1 and TRBJ2-2, with TRBD2 matching 14 bases. CDR3 size: 18 residues. J lost 8 bases, V lost 1 base, and 10 bases had no gene match. The germline CDR1 and CDR2 sequences are SGHRS and YFSETQ. CDR3 residues: CASSLIGGTSGSSGELFF. The CDR3 bases are TGCGCCAGCAGCTTGATTGGCGGGACTAGCGGGAGTTCGGGGGAGCTGTTTTTT.

J is TRBJ2-1 and V is TRBV27; D remains unclear. Germline CDR1 is MNHEY and CDR2 is SMNVEV (reference sequence). V was pared by 4 bases and J by 6 bases, with 13 bases between. This CDR3 region has 14 residues. The CDR3 region is CASSSPGPPNEQFF. CDR3 sequence (DNA): TGTGCCAGCAGTTCGCCCGGGCCCCCCAATGAGCAGTTCTTC.